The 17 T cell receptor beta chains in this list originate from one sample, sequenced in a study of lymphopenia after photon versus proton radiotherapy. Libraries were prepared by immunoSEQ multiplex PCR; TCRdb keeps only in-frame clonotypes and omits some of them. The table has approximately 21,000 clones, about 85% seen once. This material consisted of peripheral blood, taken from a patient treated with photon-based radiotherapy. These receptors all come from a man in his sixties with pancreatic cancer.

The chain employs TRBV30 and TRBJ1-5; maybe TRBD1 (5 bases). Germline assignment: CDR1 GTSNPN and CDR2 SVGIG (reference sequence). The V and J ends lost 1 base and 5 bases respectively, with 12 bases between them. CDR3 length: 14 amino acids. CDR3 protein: CAWSEGSTDQPQHF. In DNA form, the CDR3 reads TGTGCCTGGAGTGAGGGGTCCACGGATCAGCCCCAGCATTTT.

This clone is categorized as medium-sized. The CDR3 sequence is CASSSTGGGGVNEQYF. For the CDR3, the DNA is TGCGCCAGCAGCTCTACGGGGGGGGGAGGGGTAAACGAGCAGTACTTC. The chain couples TRBV4-1 to TRBJ2-7; 8 bases are a match to TRBD2. J lost 5 bases, V lost 5 bases, and 14 bases had no gene match. This CDR3 has 16 residues. Looked up from germline, CDR1 is MGHRA and CDR2 is YSYEKL.

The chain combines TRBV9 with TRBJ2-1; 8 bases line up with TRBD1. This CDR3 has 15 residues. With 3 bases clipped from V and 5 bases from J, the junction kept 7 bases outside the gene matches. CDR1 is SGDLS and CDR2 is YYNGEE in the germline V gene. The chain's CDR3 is CASSDTGGLNNEQFF. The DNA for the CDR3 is TGTGCCAGCAGCGACACAGGGGGGTTGAACAATGAGCAGTTCTTC.

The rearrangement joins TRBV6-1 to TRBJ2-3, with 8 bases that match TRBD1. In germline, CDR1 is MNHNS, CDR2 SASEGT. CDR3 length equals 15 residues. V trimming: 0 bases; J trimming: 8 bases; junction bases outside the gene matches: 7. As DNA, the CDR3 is TGTGCCAGCAGTGAAGCGGGGCGGACAGGGCTTACGCAGTATTTT. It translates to CASSEAGRTGLTQYF.

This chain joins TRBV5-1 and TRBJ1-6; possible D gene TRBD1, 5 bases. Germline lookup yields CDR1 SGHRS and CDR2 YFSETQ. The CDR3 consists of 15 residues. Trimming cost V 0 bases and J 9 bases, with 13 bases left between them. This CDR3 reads CASSLDGQGGSPLHF. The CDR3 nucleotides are TGCGCCAGCAGCTTGGATGGGCAGGGAGGTTCACCCCTCCACTTT.

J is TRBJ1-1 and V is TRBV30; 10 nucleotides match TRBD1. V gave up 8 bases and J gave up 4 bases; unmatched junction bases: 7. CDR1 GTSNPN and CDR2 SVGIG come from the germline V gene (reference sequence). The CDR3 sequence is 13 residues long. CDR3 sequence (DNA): TGTGCCGGTGACAGGGGGCGCGGCACTGAAGCTTTCTTT. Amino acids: CAGDRGRGTEAFF. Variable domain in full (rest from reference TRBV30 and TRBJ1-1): SQTIHQWPATLVQPVGSPLSLECTVEGTSNPNLYWYRQAAGRGLQLLFYSVGIGQISSEVPQNLSASRPQDRQFILSSKKLLLSDSGFYLCAGDRGRGTEAFFGQGTRLTVV.

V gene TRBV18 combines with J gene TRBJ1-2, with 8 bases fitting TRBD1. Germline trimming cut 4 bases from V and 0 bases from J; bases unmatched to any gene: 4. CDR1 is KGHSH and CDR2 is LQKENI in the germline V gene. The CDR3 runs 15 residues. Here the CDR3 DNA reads TGTGCCAGCTCACACGACAGGGGAACTAACTATGGCTACACCTTC. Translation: CASSHDRGTNYGYTF.

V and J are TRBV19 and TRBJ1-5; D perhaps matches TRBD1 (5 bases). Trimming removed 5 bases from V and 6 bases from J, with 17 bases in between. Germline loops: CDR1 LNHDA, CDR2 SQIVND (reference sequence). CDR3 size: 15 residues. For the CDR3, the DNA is TGTGCCAGTAGTGGAACGGCAGGAACAGGTCAGCCCCAGCATTTT. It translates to CASSGTAGTGQPQHF.

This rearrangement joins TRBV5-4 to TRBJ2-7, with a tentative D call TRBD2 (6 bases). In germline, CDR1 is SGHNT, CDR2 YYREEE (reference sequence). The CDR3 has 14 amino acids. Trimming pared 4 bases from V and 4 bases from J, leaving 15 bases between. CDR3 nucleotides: TGTGCCAGCAGCGGGGAAGAGGGACTTTACGAGCAGTACTTC. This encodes CASSGEEGLYEQYF.

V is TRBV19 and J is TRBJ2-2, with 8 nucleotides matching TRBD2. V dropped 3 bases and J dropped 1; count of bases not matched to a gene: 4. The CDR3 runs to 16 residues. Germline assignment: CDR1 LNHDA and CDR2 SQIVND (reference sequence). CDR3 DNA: TGTGCCAGTAGTATCCCTAGCGGGCAGAACACCGGGGAGCTGTTTTTT. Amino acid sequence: CASSIPSGQNTGELFF.

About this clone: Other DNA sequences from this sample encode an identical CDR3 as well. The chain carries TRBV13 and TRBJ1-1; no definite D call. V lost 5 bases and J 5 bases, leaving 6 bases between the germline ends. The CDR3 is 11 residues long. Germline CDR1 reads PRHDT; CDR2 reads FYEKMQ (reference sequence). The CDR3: CASSPYTEAFF. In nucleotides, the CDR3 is TGTGCCAGCAGCCCGTATACTGAAGCTTTCTTT.

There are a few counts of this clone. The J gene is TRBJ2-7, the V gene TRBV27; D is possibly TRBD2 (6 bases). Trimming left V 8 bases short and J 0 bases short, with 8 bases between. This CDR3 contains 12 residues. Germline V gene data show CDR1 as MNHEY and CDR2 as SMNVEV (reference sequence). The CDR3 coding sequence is TGTGCCAGCGGACTATCCTCCTACGAGCAGTACTTC. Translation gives CASGLSSYEQYF.

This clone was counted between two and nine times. The CDR3 protein is CASSPPRAGDGNTEAFF. CDR3 DNA: TGTGCCAGCTCACCACCCCGAGCAGGGGACGGGAACACTGAAGCTTTCTTT. J is TRBJ1-1 and V is TRBV18; weak D call: TRBD1 (6 bases). From germline, CDR1 is KGHSH and CDR2 LQKENI. V lost 0 bases, J lost 1 base, and 15 bases lay in between. CDR3 length equals 17 residues.

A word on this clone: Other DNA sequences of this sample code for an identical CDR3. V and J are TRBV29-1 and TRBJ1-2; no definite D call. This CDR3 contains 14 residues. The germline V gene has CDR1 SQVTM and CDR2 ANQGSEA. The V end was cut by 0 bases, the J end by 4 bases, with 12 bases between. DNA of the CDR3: TGCAGCGTTGAAGAGGACGAAGGAATCTATGGCTACACCTTC. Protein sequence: CSVEEDEGIYGYTF.

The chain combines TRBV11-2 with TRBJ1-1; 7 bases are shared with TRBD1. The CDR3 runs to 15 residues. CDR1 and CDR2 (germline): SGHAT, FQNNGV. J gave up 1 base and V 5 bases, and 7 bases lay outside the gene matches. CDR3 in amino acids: CASSLLAGGNTEAFF. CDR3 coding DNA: TGTGCCAGCAGCCTCCTCGCAGGGGGGAACACTGAAGCTTTCTTT.

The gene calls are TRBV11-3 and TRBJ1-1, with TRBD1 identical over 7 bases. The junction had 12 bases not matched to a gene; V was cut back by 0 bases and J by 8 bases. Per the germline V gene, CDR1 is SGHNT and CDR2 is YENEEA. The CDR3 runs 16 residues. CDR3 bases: TGTGCCAGCAGCTTAGATGGTAGAGGGGGCAAGGACGAAGCTTTCTTT. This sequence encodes CASSLDGRGGKDEAFF. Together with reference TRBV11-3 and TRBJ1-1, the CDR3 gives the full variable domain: EAGVVQSPRYKIIEKKQPVAFWCNPISGHNTLYWYLQNLGQGPELLIRYENEEAVDDSQLPKDRFSAERLKGVDSTLKIQPAELGDSAVYLCASSLDGRGGKDEAFFGQGTRLTVV.

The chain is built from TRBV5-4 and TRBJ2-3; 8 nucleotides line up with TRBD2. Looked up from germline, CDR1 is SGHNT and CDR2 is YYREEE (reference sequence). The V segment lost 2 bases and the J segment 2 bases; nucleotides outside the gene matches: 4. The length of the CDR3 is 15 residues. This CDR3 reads CASSFRGGDTDTQYF. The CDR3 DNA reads TGTGCCAGCAGCTTTCGGGGGGGGGACACAGATACGCAGTATTTT. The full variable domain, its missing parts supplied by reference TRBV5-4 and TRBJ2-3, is ETGVTQSPTHLIKTRGQQVTLRCSSQSGHNTVSWYQQALGQGPQFIFQYYREEENGRGNFPPRFSGLQFPNYSSELNVNALELDDSALYLCASSFRGGDTDTQYFGPGTRLTVL.